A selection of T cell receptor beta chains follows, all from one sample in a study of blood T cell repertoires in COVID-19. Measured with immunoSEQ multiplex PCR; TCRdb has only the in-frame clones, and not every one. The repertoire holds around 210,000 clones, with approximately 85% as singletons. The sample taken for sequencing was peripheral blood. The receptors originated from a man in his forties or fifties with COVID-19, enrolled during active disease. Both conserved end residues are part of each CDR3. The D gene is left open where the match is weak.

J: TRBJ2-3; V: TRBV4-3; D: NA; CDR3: CASSQDRGPDTQYF
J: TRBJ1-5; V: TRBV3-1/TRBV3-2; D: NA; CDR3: CASSQMRDQPQHF
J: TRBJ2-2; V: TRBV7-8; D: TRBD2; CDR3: CASSLAWTSGGARVAGELFF
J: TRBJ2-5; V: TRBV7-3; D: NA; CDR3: CASSLNGGPGETQYF
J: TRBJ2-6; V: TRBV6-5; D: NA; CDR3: CASSFRPAVHVLTF
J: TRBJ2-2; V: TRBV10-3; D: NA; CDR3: CATRSDGELFF
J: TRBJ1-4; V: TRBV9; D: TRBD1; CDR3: CASSAYRGRSNEKLFF
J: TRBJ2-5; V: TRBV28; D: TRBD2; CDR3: CASSRGLAGVMYQETQYF
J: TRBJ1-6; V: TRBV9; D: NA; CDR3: CASSRENSPLHF
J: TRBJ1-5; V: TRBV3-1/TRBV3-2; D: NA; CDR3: CASSQDGGNQPQHF